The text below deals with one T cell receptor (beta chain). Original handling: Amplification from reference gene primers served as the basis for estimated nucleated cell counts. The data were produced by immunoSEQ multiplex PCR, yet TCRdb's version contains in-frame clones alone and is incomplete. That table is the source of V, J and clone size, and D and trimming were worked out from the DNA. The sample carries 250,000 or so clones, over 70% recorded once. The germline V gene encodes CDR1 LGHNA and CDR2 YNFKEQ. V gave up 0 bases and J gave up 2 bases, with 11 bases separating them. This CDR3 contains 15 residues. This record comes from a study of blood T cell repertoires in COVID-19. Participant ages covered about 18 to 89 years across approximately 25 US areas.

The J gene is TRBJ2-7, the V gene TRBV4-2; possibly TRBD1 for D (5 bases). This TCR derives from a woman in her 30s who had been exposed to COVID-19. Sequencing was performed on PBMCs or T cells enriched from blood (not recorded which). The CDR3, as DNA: TGTGCCAGCAGCCAAGATGCGACAGAAACCTACGAGCAGTACTTC. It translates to CASSQDATETYEQYF.